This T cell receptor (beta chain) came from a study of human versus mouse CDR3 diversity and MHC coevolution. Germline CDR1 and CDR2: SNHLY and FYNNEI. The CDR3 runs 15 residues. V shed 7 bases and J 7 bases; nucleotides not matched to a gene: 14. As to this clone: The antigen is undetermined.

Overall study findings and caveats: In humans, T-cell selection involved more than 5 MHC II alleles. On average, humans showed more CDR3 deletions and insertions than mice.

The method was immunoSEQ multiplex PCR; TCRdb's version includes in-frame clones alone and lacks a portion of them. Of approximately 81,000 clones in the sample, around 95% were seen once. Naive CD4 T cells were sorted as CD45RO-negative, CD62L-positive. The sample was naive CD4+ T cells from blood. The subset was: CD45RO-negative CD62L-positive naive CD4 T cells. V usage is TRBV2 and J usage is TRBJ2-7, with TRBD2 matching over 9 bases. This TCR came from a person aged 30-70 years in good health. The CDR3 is CASISGAGGLEEQYF. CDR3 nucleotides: TGTGCCAGCATCTCCGGGGCGGGGGGGTTGGAAGAGCAGTACTTC.